Presented here are 7 T cell receptor beta chains from one specimen sequenced in a study of blood T cell repertoires in COVID-19. The data were produced by immunoSEQ multiplex PCR, yet TCRdb's version contains in-frame clones alone and is incomplete. Of fewer than 350,000 clones in the sample, approximately 88% are singletons; the top ten hold about 5.2%. The sequenced material came from PBMCs or T cells enriched from blood (not recorded which). Receptor source: a man in his sixties who had recovered from COVID-19.

V gene TRBV12-3 or TRBV12-4 combines with J gene TRBJ2-4, with D perhaps TRBD2 (5 bases). The V end was cut by 7 bases, the J end by 7 bases, with 14 bases between. This CDR3 region has 13 residues. In DNA, the CDR3 is TGTGCCAGCAACCGGGATTTTGGGAACATTCAGTACTTC. Protein product: CASNRDFGNIQYF.

The chain links TRBV28 to TRBJ1-2, with TRBD1 as a possible D gene (5 bases). V lost 6 bases, J lost 4 bases, and 21 bases lay in between. The CDR3 is 16 residues long. Per the germline V gene, CDR1 is MDHEN and CDR2 is SYDVKM. The CDR3 loop is CASSSQGAPPSYGYTF. CDR3 DNA: TGTGCCAGCAGCTCTCAAGGGGCCCCCCCCTCCTATGGCTACACCTTC.

CDR3 coding DNA: TGTGCCAGCAGCTTAGGTGGGGGCGTAATGAACACTGAAGCTTTCTTT. This gives the protein CASSLGGGVMNTEAFF. V usage is TRBV7-9 and J usage is TRBJ1-1; perhaps TRBD1 as D (6 bases). The CDR3 extends over 16 amino acids. V was clipped by 1 base and J by 0 bases, with 12 bases between them. In germline, CDR1 is SEHNR, CDR2 FQNEAQ (reference sequence).

This clone was seen only once. The CDR3 bases are TGTGCCAGTAGTATAAGGCCTAGCGCCTCCTACAATGAGCAGTTCTTC. It encodes CASSIRPSASYNEQFF. The chain recombines TRBV19 with TRBJ2-1, with D possibly matching TRBD2 (6 bases). The CDR3 is made up of 16 amino acids. Trimming took off 2 bases at V and 0 bases at J, with 11 bases between the two ends. Germline V CDR1 and CDR2: LNHDA, SQIVND (reference sequence).

This clone was seen a single time. The chain joins TRBV6-5 to TRBJ2-3; 11 bases map to TRBD2. The CDR3 runs to 15 residues. With V trimmed by 5 bases and J by 5 bases, 6 bases remained unmatched. CDR1 and CDR2 (germline): MNHEY, SVGAGI. The CDR3 here is CASSTLAGVLDTQYF. CDR3 bases: TGTGCCAGCAGTACACTAGCGGGAGTTTTAGATACGCAGTATTTT.

The chain couples TRBV28 to TRBJ1-1; 10 bases match TRBD1. This CDR3 has 14 amino acids. Germline values: CDR1 MDHEN, CDR2 SYDVKM. The V and J ends lost 2 bases and 5 bases, in that order; junction bases with no gene match: 2. CDR3 region: CASSLDRGPTEAFF. CDR3 bases: TGTGCCAGCAGTTTAGACAGGGGGCCTACTGAAGCTTTCTTT.

This chain joins TRBV3-1 (or the pseudogene TRBV3-2) and TRBJ2-7; 7 bases map to TRBD2. This CDR3 spans 18 amino acids. The trim removed 3 bases at V and 1 base at J, leaving 15 bases unmatched. The germline V gene has CDR1 LGHDT and CDR2 YNNKEL (reference sequence). CDR3 in DNA: TGTGCCAGCAGCCATCGGATTCTTAGCGGGCCCAAGTCCTACGAGCAGTACTTC. Translation gives CASSHRILSGPKSYEQYF.